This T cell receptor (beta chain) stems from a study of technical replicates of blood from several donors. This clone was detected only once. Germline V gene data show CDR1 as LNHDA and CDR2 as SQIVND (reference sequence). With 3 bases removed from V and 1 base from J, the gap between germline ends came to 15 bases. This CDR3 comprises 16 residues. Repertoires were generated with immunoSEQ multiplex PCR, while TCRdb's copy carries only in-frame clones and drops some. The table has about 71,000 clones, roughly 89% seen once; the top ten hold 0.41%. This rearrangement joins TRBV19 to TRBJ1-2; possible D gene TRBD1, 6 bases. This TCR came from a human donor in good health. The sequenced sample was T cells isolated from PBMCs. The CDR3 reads CASSIMYGGSNYGYTF. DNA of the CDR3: TGTGCCAGTAGTATCATGTATGGGGGCAGTAACTATGGCTACACCTTC. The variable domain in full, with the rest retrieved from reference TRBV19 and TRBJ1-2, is DGGITQSPKYLFRKEGQNVTLSCEQNLNHDAMYWYRQDPGQGLRLIYYSQIVNDFQKGDIAEGYSVSREKKESFPLTVTSAQKNPTAFYLCASSIMYGGSNYGYTFGSGTRLTVV.